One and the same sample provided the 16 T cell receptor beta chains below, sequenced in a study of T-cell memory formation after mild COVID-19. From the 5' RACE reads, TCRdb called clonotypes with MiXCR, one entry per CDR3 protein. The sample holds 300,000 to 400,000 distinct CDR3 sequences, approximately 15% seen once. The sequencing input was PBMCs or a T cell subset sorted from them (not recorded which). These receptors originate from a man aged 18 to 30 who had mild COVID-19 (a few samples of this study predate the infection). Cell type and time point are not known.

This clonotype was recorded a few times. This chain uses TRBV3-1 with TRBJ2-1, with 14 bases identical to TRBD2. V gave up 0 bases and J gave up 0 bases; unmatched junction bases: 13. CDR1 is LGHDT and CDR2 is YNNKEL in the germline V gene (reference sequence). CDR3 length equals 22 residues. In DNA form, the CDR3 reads TGTGCCAGCAGCCAAGAGATTGCAGGGACTAGCGGGGGAAGGAGCTCCTACAATGAGCAGTTCTTC. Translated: CASSQEIAGTSGGRSSYNEQFF.

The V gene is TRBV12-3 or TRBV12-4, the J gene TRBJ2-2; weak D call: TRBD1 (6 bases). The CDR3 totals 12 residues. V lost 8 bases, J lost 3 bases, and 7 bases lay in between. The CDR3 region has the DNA TGTGCCAGCCGACAGGACACCGGGGAGCTGTTTTTT. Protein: CASRQDTGELFF.

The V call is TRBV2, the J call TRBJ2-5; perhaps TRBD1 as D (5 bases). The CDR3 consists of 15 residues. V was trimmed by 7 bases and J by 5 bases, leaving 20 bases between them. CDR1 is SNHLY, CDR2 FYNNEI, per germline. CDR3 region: CASTQSAGQGETQYF. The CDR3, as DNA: TGTGCCAGCACCCAATCGGCAGGGCAAGGCGAGACCCAGTACTTC.

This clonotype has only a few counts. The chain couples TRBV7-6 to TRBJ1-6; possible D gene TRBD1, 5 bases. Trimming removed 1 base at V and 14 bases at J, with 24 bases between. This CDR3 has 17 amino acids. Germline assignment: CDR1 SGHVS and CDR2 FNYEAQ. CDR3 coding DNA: TGTGCCAGCAGCTTAGAGGTGGGGACCCTATTCACCCCATCCCTCCACTTT. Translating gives CASSLEVGTLFTPSLHF. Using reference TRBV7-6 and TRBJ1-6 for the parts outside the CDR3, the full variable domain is GAGVSQSPRYKVTKRGQDVALRCDPISGHVSLYWYRQALGQGPEFLTYFNYEAQQDKSGLPNDRFSAERPEGSISTLTIQRTEQRDSAMYRCASSLEVGTLFTPSLHFGNGTRLTVT.

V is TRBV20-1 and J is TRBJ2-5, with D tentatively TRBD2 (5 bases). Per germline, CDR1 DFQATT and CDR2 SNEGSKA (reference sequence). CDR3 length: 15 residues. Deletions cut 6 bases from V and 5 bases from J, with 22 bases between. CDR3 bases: TGCAGTGCCCATAAATTGGAGGACCCGGTCGAGACCCAGTACTTC. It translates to CSAHKLEDPVETQYF.

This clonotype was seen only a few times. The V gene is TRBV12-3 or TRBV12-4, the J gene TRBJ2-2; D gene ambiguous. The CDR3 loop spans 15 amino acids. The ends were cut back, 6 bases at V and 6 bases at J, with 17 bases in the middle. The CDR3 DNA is TGTGCCAGCAGCTCGTCCATCACCTTCCCCGGGGAGCTGTTTTTT. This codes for CASSSSITFPGELFF.

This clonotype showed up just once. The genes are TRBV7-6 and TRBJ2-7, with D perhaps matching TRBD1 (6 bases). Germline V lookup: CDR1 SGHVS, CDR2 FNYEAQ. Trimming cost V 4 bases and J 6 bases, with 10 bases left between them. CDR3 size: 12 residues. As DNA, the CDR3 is TGTGCCAGCAGCTCGCAAGGGGGCGAGCAGTACTTC. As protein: CASSSQGGEQYF.

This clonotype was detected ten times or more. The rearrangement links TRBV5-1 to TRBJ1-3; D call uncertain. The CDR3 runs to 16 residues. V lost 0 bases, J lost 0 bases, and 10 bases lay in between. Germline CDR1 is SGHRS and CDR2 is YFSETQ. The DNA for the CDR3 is TGCGCCAGCAGCTTGGGATATCGGTCCTCTGGAAACACCATATATTTT. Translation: CASSLGYRSSGNTIYF.

CDR3 loop: CASSPDGRHTEAFF. CDR3 coding DNA: TGTGCCAGCAGCCCCGACGGACGCCACACTGAAGCTTTCTTT. The chain combines TRBV7-3 with TRBJ1-1; D is undetermined. Germline lookup yields CDR1 SGHTA and CDR2 FQGTGA. This CDR3 region has 14 residues. Trimming stripped 5 bases from V and 3 bases from J, with 13 bases between.

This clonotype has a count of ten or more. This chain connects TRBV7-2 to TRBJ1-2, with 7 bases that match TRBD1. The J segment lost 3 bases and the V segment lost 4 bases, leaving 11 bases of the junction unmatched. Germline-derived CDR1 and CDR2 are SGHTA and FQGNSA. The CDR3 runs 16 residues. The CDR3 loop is CASSSLGQQNDYGYTF. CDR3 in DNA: TGTGCCAGCAGCTCCCTGGGACAGCAAAATGACTATGGCTACACCTTC.

Here the CDR3 reads CASSDGVQPQHF. The DNA of the CDR3 is TGTGCCAGCAGCGATGGGGTTCAGCCCCAGCATTTT. The chain is built from TRBV27 and TRBJ1-5; no clear D gene. Trimming pared 6 bases from V and 6 bases from J, leaving 9 bases between. Germline CDR1 MNHEY, CDR2 SMNVEV (reference sequence). This CDR3 has 12 amino acids.

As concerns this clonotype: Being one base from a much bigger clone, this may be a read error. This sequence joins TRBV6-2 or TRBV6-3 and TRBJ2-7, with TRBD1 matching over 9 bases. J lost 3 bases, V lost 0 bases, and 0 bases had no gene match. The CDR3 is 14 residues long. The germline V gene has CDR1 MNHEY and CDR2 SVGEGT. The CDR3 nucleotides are TGTGCCAGCAGTTACTCGGGACAGGGCTACGAGCAGTACGTC. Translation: CASSYSGQGYEQYV.

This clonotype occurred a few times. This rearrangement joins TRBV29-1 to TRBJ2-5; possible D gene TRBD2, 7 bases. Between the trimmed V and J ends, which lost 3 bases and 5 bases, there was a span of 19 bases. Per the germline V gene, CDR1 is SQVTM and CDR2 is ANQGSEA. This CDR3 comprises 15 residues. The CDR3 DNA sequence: TGCAGCGTTGAGGCAGGGCGCGGGGGCCGGGAGACCCAGTACTTC. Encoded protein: CSVEAGRGGRETQYF.

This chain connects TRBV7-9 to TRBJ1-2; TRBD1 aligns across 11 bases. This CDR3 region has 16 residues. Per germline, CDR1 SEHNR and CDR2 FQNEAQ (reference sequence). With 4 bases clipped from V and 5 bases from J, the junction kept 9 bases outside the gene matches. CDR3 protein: CASSSWTGGASYGYTF. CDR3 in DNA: TGTGCCAGCAGCTCGTGGACAGGGGGCGCCTCTTATGGCTACACCTTC.

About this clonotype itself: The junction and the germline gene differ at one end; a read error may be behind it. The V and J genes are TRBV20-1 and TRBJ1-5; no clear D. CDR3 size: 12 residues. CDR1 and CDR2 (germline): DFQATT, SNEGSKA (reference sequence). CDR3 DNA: TGCAGTGCCTCCGACATCTATCAACCCCAGCATTTT. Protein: CSASDIYQPQHF.

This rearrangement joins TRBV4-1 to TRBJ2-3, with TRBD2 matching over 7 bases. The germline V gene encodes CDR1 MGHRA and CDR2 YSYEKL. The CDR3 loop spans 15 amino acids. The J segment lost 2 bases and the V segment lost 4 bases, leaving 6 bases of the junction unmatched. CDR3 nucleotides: TGCGCCAGCAGCCCAGGGACTACATACACAGATACGCAGTATTTT. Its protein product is CASSPGTTYTDTQYF.